Presented here are 3 T cell receptor beta chains from one specimen sequenced in a study of CD8+CD57+ T cells in acquired aplastic anemia. Genomic DNA constituted the template upon which TCR beta VDJ and CDR3 profiling was performed. MiXCR was run by TCRdb on the reads, yielding one entry per CDR3 protein. The sample contains 150,000 to 200,000 distinct CDR3 sequences, about 64% of which appear only once. The specimen sequenced was sorted CD4+, CD8+, or CD8+CD57+ T cells (not recorded which) from PBMCs. The source of these receptors is a human donor with severe aplastic anemia or a healthy control (not recorded which).

The rearrangement joins TRBV15 to TRBJ1-1, with a tentative D call TRBD1 (5 bases). V shed 5 bases and J shed 8 bases, with 12 bases lying between them. Germline-derived CDR1 and CDR2 are LNHNV and YYDKDF (reference sequence). The CDR3 has 12 amino acids. The CDR3 DNA reads TGTGCCACCAGCCACCAGACAGCCGAAGCTTTCTTT. Encoded protein: CATSHQTAEAFF.

Turning to this clonotype: This is likely a read error, given that the CDR3 carries no conserved phenylalanine or tryptophan at its end. This chain uses TRBV24-1 with TRBJ1-2, with D perhaps TRBD1 (6 bases). This CDR3 has 15 amino acids. The germline V and J ends were trimmed by 5 bases and 0 bases, with 12 bases remaining between them. Germline V CDR1 and CDR2: KGHDR, SFDVKD. CDR3 nucleotides: TGTGCCACCAGTGGACAGGAGGGGGCTAACTATGGCTACACCCTC. It is translated as CATSGQEGANYGYTL.

This clonotype was counted a single time. The chain employs TRBV6-6 and TRBJ2-7, with 7 bases fitting TRBD1. Germline assignment: CDR1 MNHNY and CDR2 SVGAGI (reference sequence). The CDR3 runs to 14 residues. V was pared by 5 bases and J by 3 bases, with 7 bases of the junction left unmatched. The CDR3 nucleotides are TGTGCCAGCAGTAACGGACAGGCCGACTACGAGCAGTACTTC. Its translation: CASSNGQADYEQYF.